This entry lists 11 T cell receptor beta chains sequenced from one sample in a study of technical replicates of blood from a few donors (dated by TCRdb to 2017 to 2019). The library was made by the immunoSEQ multiplex PCR assay. In its TCRdb copy, this immuneACCESS table keeps in-frame sequences only and misses some clones. Where compared with another copy, unresolved V genes explain less than half of these, and the others have no known cause. The sample table contains around 97,000 clones; only one count was recorded for about 96% of them. The top ten constitute approximately 0.38% of the sample. The sequenced sample was T cells isolated from PBMCs. These receptors came from a human donor in good health.

The V call is TRBV5-1, the J call TRBJ2-2, with a weak D call TRBD1 (6 bases). The CDR3 loop spans 13 amino acids. Germline V gene lookup returns CDR1 SGHRS and CDR2 YFSETQ. V gave up 6 bases and J gave up 3 bases, with 9 bases separating them. CDR3 sequence (DNA): TGCGCCAGCACCAGACAGGACACCGGGGAGCTGTTTTTT. Translation: CASTRQDTGELFF. Full variable domain (remainder filled in from reference TRBV5-1 and TRBJ2-2): KAGVTQTPRYLIKTRGQQVTLSCSPISGHRSVSWYQQTPGQGLQFLFEYFSETQRNKGNFPGRFSGRQFSNSRSEMNVSTLELGDSALYLCASTRQDTGELFFGEGSRLTVL.

V usage is TRBV30 and J usage is TRBJ2-7; 8 bases agree with TRBD1. Germline CDR1 is GTSNPN and CDR2 is SVGIG (reference sequence). The trim removed 2 bases at V and 6 bases at J, leaving 3 bases unmatched. This CDR3 is built from 12 residues. CDR3 DNA: TGTGCCTGGAGTACAGGGGGGAGCGAGCAGTACTTC. This codes for CAWSTGGSEQYF.

This CDR3 reads CATSRDGRTSTDTQYF. The CDR3, as DNA: TGTGCCACCAGCAGAGATGGGAGGACTAGCACAGATACGCAGTATTTT. This sequence joins TRBV15 and TRBJ2-3; tentatively, D is TRBD2 (6 bases). CDR1 and CDR2 from the germline V gene are LNHNV and YYDKDF (reference sequence). Deletions cut 0 bases from V and 0 bases from J, with 10 bases between. The CDR3 sequence is 16 residues long. The whole variable domain, remainder taken from reference TRBV15 and TRBJ2-3, is DAMVIQNPRYQVTQFGKPVTLSCSQTLNHNVMYWYQQKSSQAPKLLFHYYDKDFNNEADTPDNFQSRRPNTSFCFLDIRSPGLGDTAMYLCATSRDGRTSTDTQYFGPGTRLTVL.

The chain recombines TRBV2 with TRBJ1-4, with a weak D call TRBD1 (5 bases). Germline CDR1 reads SNHLY; CDR2 reads FYNNEI. With 6 bases removed from V and 4 bases from J, the gap between germline ends came to 12 bases. The CDR3 runs 14 residues. CDR3 region: CASSGQGLNEKLFF. The CDR3 bases are TGTGCCAGCAGCGGCCAGGGCCTTAATGAAAAACTGTTTTTT.

The rearrangement links TRBV5-1 to TRBJ2-5, with TRBD1 matching 9 bases. The J call is doubtful: the DNA matches TRBJ2-7 better. The V gene's germline CDR1 is SGHRS and CDR2 YFSETQ. The CDR3 length is 14 residues. In DNA form, the CDR3 reads TGCGCCAGCAGCTACGGGACAGGGTACTACGAGCAGTACTTC. Amino acid sequence: CASSYGTGYYEQYF.

The rearrangement links TRBV6-6 to TRBJ2-1, with a weak D call TRBD2 (6 bases). Germline lookup yields CDR1 MNHNY and CDR2 SVGAGI (reference sequence). This CDR3 contains 14 residues. V was shortened by 3 bases and J by 7 bases, with 13 bases between the two germline ends. The chain's CDR3 is CASSYSGLPNEQFF. The CDR3 nucleotides are TGTGCCAGCAGTTATTCGGGACTGCCAAATGAGCAGTTCTTC.

In regard to this clone: The DNA is left out, because the CDR3 cannot be placed on it with certainty; the CDR3 is given as TCRdb lists it. V usage is TRBV30 and J usage is TRBJ2-1; the table's TRBD2 call for D was not verified on the DNA. The CDR3 has 10 amino acids, counting both end residues. Germline CDR1 and CDR2: GTSNPN and SVGIG (reference sequence). CDR3 sequence: CAWGSGILFF.

J is TRBJ1-1 and V is TRBV5-6; possible D gene TRBD1, 5 bases. Germline-derived CDR1 and CDR2 are SGHDT and YYEEEE. Trimming removed 0 bases from V and 4 bases from J, with 7 bases in between. CDR3 length: 13 residues. DNA for the CDR3: TGTGCCAGCAGCTTGGTCAGGGTCACTGAAGCTTTCTTT. Its translation is CASSLVRVTEAFF. Together with reference TRBV5-6 and TRBJ1-1, the CDR3 gives the full variable domain: DAGVTQSPTHLIKTRGQQVTLRCSPKSGHDTVSWYQQALGQGPQFIFQYYEEEERQRGNFPDRFSGHQFPNYSSELNVNALLLGDSALYLCASSLVRVTEAFFGQGTRLTVV.

This chain uses TRBV19 with TRBJ1-1; TRBD1 is a possible D gene (5 bases). CDR1 and CDR2 (germline): LNHDA, SQIVND (reference sequence). Trimming shortened V by 4 bases and J by 4 bases, and 16 bases separated the two germline ends. The CDR3 covers 15 residues. CDR3 amino acids: CASSTVTGSFTEAFF. CDR3 coding DNA: TGTGCCAGTAGTACCGTAACAGGCTCCTTCACTGAAGCTTTCTTT.

This clone was picked up one time. This chain joins TRBV25-1 and TRBJ1-1, with no clear D. The ends were cut back, 3 bases at V and 0 bases at J, with 8 bases in the middle. Germline V gives CDR1 MGHDK, CDR2 SYGVNS. The CDR3 contains 14 residues. CDR3: CASSDGRVNTEAFF. For the CDR3, the DNA is TGTGCCAGCAGTGACGGGCGGGTGAACACTGAAGCTTTCTTT.

DNA for the CDR3: TGTGCCAGCAGTTCCTGGGAGCGAACCTACAATGAGCAGTTCTTC. Its protein product is CASSSWERTYNEQFF. V and J are TRBV27 and TRBJ2-1; TRBD2 might be the D (5 bases). Looked up from germline, CDR1 is MNHEY and CDR2 is SMNVEV (reference sequence). V was clipped by 4 bases and J by 2 bases, with 12 bases between them. The CDR3 runs 15 residues.